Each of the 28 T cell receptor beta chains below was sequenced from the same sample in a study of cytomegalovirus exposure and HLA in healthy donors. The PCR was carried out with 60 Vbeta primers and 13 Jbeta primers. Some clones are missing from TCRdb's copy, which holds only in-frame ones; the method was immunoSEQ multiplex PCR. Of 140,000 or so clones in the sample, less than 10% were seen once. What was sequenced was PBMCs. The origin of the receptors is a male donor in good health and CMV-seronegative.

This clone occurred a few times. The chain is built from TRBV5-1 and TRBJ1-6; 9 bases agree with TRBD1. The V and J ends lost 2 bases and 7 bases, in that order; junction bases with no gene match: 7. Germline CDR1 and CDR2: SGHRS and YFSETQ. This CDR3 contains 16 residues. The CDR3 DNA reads TGCGCCAGCAGCTTCACCGGGACAGGGCTCAATTCACCCCTCCACTTT. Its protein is CASSFTGTGLNSPLHF.

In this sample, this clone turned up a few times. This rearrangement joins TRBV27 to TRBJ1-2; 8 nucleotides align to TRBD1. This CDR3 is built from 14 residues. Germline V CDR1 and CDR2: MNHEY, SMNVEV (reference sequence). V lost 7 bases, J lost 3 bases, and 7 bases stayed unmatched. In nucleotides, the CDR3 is TGTGCCAGCACCACAAAGACAGGGGACTATGGCTACACCTTC. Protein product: CASTTKTGDYGYTF.

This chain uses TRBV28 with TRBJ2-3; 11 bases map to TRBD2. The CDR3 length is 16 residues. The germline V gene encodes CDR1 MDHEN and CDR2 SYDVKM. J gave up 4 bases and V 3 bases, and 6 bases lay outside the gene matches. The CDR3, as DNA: TGTGCCAGCAGTTTTTTAGGGACTAGCGGATCAGATACGCAGTATTTT. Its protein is CASSFLGTSGSDTQYF.

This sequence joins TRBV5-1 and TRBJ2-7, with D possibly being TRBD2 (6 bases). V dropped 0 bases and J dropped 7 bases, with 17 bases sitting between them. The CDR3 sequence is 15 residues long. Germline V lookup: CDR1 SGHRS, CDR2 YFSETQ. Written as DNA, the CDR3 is TGCGCCAGCAGCTTGGCGGGGACTGCCGCTGGGGAGCAGTACTTC. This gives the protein CASSLAGTAAGEQYF.

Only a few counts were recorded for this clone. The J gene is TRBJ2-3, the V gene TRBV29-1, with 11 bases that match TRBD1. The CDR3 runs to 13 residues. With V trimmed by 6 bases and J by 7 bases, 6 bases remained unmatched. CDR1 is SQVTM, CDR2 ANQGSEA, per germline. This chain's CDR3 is CSVTDRGLNTQYF. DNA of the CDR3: TGCAGCGTGACGGACAGGGGGCTGAATACGCAGTATTTT.

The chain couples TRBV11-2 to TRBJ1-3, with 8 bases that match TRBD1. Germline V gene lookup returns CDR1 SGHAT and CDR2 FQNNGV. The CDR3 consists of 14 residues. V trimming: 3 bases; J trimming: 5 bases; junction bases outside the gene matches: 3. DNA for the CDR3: TGTGCCAGCAGCTTGCAGGGGGCAAGAAACACCATATATTTT. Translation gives CASSLQGARNTIYF.

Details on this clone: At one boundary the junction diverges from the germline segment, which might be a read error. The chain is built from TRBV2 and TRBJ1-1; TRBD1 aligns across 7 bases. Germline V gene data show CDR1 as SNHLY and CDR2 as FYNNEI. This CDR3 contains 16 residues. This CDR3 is CASREGGVFHWTEAFF. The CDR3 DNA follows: TGTGCCAGCAGGGAAGGGGGCGTATTCCATTGGACTGAAGCTTTCTTT. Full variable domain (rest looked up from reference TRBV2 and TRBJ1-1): EPEVTQTPSHQVTQMGQEVILRCVPISNHLYFYWYRQILGQKVEFLVSFYNNEISEKSEIFDDQFSVERPDGSNFTLKIRSTKLEDSAMYFCASREGGVFHWTEAFFGQGTRLTVV.

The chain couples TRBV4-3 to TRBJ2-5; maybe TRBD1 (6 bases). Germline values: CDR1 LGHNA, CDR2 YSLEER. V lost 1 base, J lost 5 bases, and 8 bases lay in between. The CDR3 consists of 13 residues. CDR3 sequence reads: CASSQVQGETQYF. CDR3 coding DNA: TGCGCCAGCAGCCAAGTTCAGGGGGAGACCCAGTACTTC.

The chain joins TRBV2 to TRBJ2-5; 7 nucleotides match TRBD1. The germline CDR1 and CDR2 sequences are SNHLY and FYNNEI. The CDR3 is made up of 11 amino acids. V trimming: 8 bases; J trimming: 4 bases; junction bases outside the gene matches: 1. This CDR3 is CASQGVETQYF. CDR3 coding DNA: TGTGCCAGCCAGGGGGTAGAGACCCAGTACTTC.

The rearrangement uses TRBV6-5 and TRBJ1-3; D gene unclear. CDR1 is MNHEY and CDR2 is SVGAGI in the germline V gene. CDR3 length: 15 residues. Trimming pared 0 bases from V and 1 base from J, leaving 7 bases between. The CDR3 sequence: CASSYSRGSGNTIYF. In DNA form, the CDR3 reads TGTGCCAGCAGTTACTCTCGGGGATCTGGAAACACCATATATTTT.

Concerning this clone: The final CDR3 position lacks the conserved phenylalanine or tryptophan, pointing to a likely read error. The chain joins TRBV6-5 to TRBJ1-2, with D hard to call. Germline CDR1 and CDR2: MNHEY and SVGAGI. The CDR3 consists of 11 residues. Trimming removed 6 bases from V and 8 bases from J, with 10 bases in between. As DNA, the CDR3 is TGTGCCAGCAGCACCGGGTGGGGCTACACCTCC. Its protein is CASSTGWGYTS.

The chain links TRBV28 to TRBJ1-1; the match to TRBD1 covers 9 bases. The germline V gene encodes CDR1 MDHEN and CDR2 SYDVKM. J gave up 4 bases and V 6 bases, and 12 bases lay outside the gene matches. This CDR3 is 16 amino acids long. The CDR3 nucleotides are TGTGCCAGCAGAGCCCCGGGACAGGGATCGGGCACTGAAGCTTTCTTT. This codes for CASRAPGQGSGTEAFF.

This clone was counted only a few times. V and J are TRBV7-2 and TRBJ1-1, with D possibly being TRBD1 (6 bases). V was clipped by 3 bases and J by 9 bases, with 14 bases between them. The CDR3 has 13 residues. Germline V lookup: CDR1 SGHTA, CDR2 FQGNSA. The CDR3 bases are TGTGCCAGCAGCTTTGGGTCGGGACAAAAAGCTTTCTTT. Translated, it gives CASSFGSGQKAFF.

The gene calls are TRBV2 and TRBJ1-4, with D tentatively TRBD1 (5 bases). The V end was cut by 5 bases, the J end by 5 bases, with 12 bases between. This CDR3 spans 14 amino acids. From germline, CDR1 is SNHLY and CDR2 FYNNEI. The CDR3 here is CASSFMGGNEKLFF. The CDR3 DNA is TGTGCCAGCAGTTTTATGGGGGGGAATGAAAAACTGTTTTTT.

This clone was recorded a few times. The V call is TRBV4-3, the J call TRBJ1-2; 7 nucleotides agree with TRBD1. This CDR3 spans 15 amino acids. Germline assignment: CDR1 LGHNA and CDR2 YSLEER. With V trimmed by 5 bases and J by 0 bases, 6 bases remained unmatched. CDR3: CASSIGTVANYGYTF. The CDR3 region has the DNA TGCGCCAGCAGCATCGGGACAGTAGCTAACTATGGCTACACCTTC.

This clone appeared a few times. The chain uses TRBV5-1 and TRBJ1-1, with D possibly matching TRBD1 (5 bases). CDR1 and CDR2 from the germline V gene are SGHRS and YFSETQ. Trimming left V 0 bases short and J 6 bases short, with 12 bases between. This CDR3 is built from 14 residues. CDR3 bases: TGCGCCAGCAGCTTGGATCAACCAGGGTCTGAAGCTTTCTTT. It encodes CASSLDQPGSEAFF.

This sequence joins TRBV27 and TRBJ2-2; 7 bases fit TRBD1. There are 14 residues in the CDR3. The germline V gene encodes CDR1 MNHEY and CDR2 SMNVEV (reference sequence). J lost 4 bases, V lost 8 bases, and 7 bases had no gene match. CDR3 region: CASAGQEITGELFF. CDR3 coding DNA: TGTGCCAGCGCCGGACAGGAGATCACCGGGGAGCTGTTTTTT.

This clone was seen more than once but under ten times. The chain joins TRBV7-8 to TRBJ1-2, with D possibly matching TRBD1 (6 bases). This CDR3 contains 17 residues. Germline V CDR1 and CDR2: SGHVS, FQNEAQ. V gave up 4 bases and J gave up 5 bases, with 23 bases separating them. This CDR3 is CASSSLSELDRPYGYTF. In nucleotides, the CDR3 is TGTGCCAGCAGCTCGCTGTCTGAACTGGACAGACCTTATGGCTACACCTTC.

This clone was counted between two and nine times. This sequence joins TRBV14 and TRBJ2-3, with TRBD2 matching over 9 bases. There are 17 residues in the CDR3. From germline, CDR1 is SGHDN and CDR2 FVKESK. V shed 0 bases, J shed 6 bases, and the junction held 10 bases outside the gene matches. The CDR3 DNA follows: TGTGCCAGCAGCCAAGATGGGGTAGCGGGAGAGGCCGATACGCAGTATTTT. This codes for CASSQDGVAGEADTQYF. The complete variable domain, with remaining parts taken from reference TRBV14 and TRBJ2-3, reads EAGVTQFPSHSVIEKGQTVTLRCDPISGHDNLYWYRRVMGKEIKFLLHFVKESKQDESGMPNNRFLAERTGGTYSTLKVQPAELEDSGVYFCASSQDGVAGEADTQYFGPGTRLTVL.

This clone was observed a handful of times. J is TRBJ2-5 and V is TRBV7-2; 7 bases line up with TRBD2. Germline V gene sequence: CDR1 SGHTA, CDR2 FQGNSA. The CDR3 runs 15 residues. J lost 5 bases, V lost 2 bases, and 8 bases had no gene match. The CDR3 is CASSLPAGAKETQYF. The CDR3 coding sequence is TGTGCCAGCAGCTTACCGGCGGGAGCGAAGGAGACCCAGTACTTC. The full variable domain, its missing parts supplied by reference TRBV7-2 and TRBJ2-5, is GAGVSQSPSNKVTEKGKDVELRCDPISGHTALYWYRQSLGQGLEFLIYFQGNSAPDKSGLPSDRFSAERTGGSVSTLTIQRTQQEDSAVYLCASSLPAGAKETQYFGPGTRLLVL.

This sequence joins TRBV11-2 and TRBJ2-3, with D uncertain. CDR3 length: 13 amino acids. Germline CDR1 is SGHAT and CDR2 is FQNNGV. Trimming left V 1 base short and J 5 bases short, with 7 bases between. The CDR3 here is CASSLAPGDTQYF. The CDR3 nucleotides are TGTGCCAGCAGCTTAGCCCCCGGAGATACGCAGTATTTT.

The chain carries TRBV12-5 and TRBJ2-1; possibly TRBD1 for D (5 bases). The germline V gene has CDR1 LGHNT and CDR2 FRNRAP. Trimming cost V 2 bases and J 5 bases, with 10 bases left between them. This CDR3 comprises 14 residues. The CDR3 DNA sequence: TGTGCTAGTGGTTTGTCAGGGTTGGACAATGAGCAGTTCTTC. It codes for CASGLSGLDNEQFF. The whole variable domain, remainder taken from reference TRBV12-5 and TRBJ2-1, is DARVTQTPRHKVTEMGQEVTMRCQPILGHNTVFWYRQTMMQGLELLAYFRNRAPLDDSGMPKDRFSAEMPDATLATLKIQPSEPRDSAVYFCASGLSGLDNEQFFGPGTRLTVL.

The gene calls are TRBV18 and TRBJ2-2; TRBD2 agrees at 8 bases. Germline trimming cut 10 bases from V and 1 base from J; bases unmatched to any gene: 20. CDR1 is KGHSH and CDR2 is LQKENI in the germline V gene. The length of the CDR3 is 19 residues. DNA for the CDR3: TGTGCCACCTCCGCGACCCGGGGGGGGACACAGCGGAACACCGGGGAGCTGTTTTTT. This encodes CATSATRGGTQRNTGELFF. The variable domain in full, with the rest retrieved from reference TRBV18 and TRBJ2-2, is NAGVMQNPRHLVRRRGQEARLRCSPMKGHSHVYWYRQLPEEGLKFMVYLQKENIIDESGMPKERFSAEFPKEGPSILRIQQVVRGDSAAYFCATSATRGGTQRNTGELFFGEGSRLTVL.

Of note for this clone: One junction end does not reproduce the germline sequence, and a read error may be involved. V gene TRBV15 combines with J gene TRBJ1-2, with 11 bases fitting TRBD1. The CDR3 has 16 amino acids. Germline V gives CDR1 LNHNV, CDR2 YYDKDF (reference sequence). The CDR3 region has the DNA TGTGCCACCAGCCGAGACGGGACAGGGGGTAGTTGGGGCTACACCTTC. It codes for CATSRDGTGGSWGYTF.

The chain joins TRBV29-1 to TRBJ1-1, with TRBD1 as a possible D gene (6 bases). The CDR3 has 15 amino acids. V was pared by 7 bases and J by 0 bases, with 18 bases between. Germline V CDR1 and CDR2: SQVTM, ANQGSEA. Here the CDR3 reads CSGYRDGGVNTEAFF. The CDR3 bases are TGCAGCGGGTACAGGGATGGTGGAGTGAACACTGAAGCTTTCTTT.

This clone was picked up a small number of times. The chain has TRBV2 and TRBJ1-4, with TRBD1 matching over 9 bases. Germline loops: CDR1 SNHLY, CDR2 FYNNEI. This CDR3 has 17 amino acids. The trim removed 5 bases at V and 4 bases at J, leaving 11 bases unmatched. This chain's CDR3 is CASSYRPGQGLNEKLFF. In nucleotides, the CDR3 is TGTGCCAGCAGTTACCGACCGGGACAGGGCCTTAATGAAAAACTGTTTTTT.

The chain's CDR3 is CASSLTGGNQPQHF. As DNA, the CDR3 is TGTGCCAGCAGTCTGACAGGGGGCAATCAGCCCCAGCATTTT. The rearrangement joins TRBV6-5 to TRBJ1-5; 8 bases fit TRBD1. J gave up 2 bases and V 5 bases, and 2 bases lay outside the gene matches. Germline V gene lookup returns CDR1 MNHEY and CDR2 SVGAGI. There are 14 residues in the CDR3.

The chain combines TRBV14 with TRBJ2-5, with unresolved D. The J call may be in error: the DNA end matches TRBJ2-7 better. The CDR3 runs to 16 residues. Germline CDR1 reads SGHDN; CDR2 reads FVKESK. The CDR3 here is CASSQHTVLSSYEQYF. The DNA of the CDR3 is TGTGCCAGCAGCCAACATACAGTGTTGAGCTCCTACGAGCAGTACTTC.